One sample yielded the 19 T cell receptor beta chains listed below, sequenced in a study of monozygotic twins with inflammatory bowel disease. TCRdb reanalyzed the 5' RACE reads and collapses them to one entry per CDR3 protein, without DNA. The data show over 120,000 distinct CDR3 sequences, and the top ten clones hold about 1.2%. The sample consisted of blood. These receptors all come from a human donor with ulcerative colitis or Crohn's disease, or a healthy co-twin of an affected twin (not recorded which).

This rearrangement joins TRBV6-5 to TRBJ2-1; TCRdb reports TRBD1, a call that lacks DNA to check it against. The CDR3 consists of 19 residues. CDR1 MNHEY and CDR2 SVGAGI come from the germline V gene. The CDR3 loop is CASSYPSRDRDQVYNEQFF.

CDR3 protein: CATSRDPLAGVTGELFF. The V and J genes are TRBV15 and TRBJ2-2; TCRdb's D call, TRBD2, is unchecked because there is no DNA. Germline V gene lookup returns CDR1 LNHNV and CDR2 YYDKDF (reference sequence). This CDR3 has 17 residues.

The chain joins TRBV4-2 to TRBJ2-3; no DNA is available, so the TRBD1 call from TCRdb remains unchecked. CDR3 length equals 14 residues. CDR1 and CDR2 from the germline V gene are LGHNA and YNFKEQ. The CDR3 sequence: CASSLELTGDTQYF.

This CDR3 is CASSPQLTGANYGYTF. The rearrangement links TRBV19 to TRBJ1-2; checking the TCRdb D call of TRBD1 is not possible without DNA. Looked up from germline, CDR1 is LNHDA and CDR2 is SQIVND (reference sequence). This CDR3 region has 16 residues.

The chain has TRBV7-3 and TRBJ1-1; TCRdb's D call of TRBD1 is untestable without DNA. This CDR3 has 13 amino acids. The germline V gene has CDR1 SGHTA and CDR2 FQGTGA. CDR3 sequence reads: CASSKTGDTEAFF.

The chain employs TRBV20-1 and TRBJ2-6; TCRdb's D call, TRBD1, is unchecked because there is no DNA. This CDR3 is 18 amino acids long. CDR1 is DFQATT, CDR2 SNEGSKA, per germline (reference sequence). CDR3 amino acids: CSAKFNGQASSGANVLTF.

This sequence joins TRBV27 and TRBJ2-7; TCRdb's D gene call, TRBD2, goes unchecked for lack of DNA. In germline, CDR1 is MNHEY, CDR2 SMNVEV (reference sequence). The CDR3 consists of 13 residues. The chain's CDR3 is CASRTSGSYEQYF.

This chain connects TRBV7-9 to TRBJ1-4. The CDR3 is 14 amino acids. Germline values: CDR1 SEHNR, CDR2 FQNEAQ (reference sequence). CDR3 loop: CASSRDLTNEKLFF.

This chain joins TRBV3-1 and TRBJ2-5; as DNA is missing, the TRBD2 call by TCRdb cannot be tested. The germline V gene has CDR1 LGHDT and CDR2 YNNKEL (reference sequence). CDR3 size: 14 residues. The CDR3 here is CASSPLAVRETQYF.

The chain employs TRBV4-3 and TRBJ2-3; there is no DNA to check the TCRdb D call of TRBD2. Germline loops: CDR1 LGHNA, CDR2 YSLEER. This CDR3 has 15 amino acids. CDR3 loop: CASSLAGGPTDTQYF.

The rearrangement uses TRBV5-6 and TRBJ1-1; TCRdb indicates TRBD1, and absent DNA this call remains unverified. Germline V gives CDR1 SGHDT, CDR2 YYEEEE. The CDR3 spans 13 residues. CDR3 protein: CASSWTVRSEAFF.

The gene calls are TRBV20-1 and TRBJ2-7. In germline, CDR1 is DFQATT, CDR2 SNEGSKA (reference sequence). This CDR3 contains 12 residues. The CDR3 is CSARVQSYEQYF.

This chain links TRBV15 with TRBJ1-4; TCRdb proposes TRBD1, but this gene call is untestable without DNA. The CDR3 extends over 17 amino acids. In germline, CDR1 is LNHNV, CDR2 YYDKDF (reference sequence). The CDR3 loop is CATSRDWEQARWEKLFF. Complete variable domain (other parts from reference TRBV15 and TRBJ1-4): DAMVIQNPRYQVTQFGKPVTLSCSQTLNHNVMYWYQQKSSQAPKLLFHYYDKDFNNEADTPDNFQSRRPNTSFCFLDIRSPGLGDTAMYLCATSRDWEQARWEKLFFGSGTQLSVL.

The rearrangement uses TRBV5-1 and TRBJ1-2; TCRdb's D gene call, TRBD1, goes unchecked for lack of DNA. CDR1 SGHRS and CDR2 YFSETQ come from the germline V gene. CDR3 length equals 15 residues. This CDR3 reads CASSLAPGGAYGYTF.

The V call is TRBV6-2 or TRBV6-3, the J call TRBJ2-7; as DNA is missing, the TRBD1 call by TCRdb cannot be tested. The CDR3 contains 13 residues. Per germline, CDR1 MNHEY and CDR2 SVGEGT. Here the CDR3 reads CASSLTPPYEQYF.

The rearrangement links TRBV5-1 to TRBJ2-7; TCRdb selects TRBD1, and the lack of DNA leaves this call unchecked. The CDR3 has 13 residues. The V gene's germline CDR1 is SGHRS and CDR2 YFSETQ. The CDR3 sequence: CASSPDSAYEQYF.

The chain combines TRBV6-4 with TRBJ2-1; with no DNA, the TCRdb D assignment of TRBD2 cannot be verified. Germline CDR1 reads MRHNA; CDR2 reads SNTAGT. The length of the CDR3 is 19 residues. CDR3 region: CASSDQGLAGVRSYNEQFF.

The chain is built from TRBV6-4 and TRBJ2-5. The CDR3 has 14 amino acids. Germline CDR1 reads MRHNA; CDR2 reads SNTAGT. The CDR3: CASSAIDLIETQYF.

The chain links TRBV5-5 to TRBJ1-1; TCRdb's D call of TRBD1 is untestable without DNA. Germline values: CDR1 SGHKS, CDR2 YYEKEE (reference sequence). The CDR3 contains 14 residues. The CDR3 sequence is CASSLGLLNTEAFF.